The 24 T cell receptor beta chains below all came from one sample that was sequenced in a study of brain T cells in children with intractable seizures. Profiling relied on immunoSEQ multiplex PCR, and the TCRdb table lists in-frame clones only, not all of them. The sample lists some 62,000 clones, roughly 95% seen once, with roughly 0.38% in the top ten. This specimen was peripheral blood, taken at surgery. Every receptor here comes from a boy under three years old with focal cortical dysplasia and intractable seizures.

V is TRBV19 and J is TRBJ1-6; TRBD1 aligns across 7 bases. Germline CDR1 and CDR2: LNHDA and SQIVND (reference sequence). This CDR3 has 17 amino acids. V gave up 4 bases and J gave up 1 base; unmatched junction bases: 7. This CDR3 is CASSTPRQGSYNSPLHF. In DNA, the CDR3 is TGTGCCAGTAGTACCCCACGACAGGGTTCCTATAATTCACCCCTCCACTTT.

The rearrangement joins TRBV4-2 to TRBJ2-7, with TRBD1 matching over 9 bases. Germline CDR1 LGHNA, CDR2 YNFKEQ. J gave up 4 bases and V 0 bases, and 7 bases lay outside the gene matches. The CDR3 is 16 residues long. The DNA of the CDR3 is TGTGCCAGCAGCCAAGAACTACAGGGGGCTGCGTACGAGCAGTACTTC. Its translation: CASSQELQGAAYEQYF.

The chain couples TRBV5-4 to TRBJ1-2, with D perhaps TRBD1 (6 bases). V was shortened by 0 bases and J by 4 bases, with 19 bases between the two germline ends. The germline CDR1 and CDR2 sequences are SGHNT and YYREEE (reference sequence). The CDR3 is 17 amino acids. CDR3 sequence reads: CASSLAQGGGSSYGYTF. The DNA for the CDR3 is TGTGCCAGCAGCTTGGCCCAGGGAGGGGGTAGTAGCTATGGCTACACCTTC.

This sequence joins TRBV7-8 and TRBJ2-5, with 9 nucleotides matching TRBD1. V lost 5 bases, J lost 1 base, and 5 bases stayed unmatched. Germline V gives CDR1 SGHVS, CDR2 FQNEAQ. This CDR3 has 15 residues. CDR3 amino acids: CASSVRDRVQETQYF. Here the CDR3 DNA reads TGTGCCAGCAGCGTCCGGGACAGGGTCCAAGAGACCCAGTACTTC.

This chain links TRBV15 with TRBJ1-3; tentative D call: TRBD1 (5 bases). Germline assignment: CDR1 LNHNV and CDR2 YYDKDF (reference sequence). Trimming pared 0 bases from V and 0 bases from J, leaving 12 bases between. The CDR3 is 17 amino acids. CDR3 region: CATSRDIQGYSGNTIYF. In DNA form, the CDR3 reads TGTGCCACCAGCAGAGATATCCAGGGTTACTCTGGAAACACCATATATTTT.

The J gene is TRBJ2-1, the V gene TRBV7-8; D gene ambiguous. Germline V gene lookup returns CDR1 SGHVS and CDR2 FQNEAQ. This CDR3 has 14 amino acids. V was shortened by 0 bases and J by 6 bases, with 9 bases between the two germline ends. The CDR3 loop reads CASSLALVTNEQFF. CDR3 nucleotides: TGTGCCAGCAGCTTAGCGCTAGTGACCAATGAGCAGTTCTTC.

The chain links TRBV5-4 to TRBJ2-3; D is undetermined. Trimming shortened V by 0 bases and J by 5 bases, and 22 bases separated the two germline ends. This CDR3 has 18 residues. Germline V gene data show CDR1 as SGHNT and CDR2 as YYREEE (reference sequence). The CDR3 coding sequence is TGTGCCAGCAGCTTGGAGTCCTCTGCGAATCCCCTCAGAGATACGCAGTATTTT. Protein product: CASSLESSANPLRDTQYF. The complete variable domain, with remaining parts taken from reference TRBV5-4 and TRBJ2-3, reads ETGVTQSPTHLIKTRGQQVTLRCSSQSGHNTVSWYQQALGQGPQFIFQYYREEENGRGNFPPRFSGLQFPNYSSELNVNALELDDSALYLCASSLESSANPLRDTQYFGPGTRLTVL.

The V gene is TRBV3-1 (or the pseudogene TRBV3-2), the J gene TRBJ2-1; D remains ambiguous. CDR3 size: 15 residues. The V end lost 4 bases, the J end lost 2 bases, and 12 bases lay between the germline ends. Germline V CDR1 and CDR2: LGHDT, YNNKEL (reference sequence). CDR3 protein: CASSLRFTAYNEQFF. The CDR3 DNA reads TGTGCCAGCAGCCTCCGATTCACAGCCTACAATGAGCAGTTCTTC.

This CDR3 is CASSETEASPLHF. In nucleotides, the CDR3 is TGTGCCAGCAGCGAGACCGAGGCTTCACCCCTCCACTTT. The chain has TRBV9 and TRBJ1-6, with D uncertain. The length of the CDR3 is 13 residues. CDR1 SGDLS and CDR2 YYNGEE come from the germline V gene. With 3 bases removed from V and 9 bases from J, the gap between germline ends came to 10 bases.

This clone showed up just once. The CDR3 loop reads CASSQEWGSESGNTIYF. The CDR3 coding sequence is TGTGCCAGCAGCCAAGAGTGGGGGTCCGAATCAGGAAACACCATATATTTT. V is TRBV3-1 (or the pseudogene TRBV3-2) and J is TRBJ1-3; perhaps TRBD1 as D (5 bases). CDR1 and CDR2 (germline): LGHDT, YNNKEL (reference sequence). This CDR3 has 17 amino acids. Trimming shortened V by 0 bases and J by 4 bases, and 16 bases separated the two germline ends.

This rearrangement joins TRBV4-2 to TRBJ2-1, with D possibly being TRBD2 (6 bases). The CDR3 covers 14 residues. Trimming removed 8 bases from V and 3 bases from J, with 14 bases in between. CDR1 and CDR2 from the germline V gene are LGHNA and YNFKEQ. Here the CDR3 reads CASGPGGIYNEQFF. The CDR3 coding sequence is TGTGCCAGCGGTCCTGGCGGGATCTACAATGAGCAGTTCTTC.

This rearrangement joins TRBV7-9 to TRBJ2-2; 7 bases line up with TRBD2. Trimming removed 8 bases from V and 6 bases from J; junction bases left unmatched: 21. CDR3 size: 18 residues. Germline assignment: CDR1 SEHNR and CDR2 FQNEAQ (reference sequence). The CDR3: CASSRLEPGLSSSGELFF. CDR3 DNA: TGTGCCAGCTCTCGTTTGGAACCGGGACTAAGCTCTTCCGGGGAGCTGTTTTTT.

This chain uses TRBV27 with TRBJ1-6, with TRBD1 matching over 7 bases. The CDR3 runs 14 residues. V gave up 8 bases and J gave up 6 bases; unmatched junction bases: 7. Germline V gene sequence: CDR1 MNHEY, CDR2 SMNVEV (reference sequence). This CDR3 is CASSTQGPNSPLHF. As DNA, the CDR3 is TGTGCCAGCTCTACACAGGGGCCTAATTCACCCCTCCACTTT.

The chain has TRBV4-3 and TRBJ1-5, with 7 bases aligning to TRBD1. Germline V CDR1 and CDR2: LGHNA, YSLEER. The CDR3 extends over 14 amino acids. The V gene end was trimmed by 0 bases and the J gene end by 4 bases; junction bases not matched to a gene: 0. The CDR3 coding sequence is TGCGCCAGCAGCCAAGACAGGGGGAATCAGCCCCAGCATTTT. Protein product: CASSQDRGNQPQHF.

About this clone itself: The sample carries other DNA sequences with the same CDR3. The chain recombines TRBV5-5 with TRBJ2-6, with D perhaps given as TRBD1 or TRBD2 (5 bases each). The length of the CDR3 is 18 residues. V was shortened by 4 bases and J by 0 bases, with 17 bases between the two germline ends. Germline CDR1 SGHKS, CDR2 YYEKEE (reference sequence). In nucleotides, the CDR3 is TGTGCCAGCAGCACCACACCGGGACCAAGCTCTGGGGCCAACGTCCTGACTTTC. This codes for CASSTTPGPSSGANVLTF. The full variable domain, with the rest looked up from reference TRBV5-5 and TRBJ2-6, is DAGVTQSPTHLIKTRGQQVTLRCSPISGHKSVSWYQQVLGQGPQFIFQYYEKEERGRGNFPDRFSARQFPNYSSELNVNALLLGDSALYLCASSTTPGPSSGANVLTFGAGSRLTVL.

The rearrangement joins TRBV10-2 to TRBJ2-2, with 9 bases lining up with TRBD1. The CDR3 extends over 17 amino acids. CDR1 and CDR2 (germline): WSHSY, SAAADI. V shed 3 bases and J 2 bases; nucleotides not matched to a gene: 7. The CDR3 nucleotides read TGCGCCAGCAGTGATAGGACAGGGGATCCTAACACCGGGGAGCTGTTTTTT. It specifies CASSDRTGDPNTGELFF.

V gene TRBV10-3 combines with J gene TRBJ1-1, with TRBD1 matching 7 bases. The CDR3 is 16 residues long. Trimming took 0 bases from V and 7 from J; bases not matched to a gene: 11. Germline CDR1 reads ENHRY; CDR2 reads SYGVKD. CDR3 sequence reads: CAISESSLHRGLEAFF. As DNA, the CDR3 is TGTGCCATCAGTGAGTCCTCTCTGCACAGGGGCCTTGAAGCTTTCTTT.

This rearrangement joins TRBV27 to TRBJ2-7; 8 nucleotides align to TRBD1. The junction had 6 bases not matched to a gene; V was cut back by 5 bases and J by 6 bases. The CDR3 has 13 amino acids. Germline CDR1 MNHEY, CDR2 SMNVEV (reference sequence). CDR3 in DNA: TGTGCCAGCAGTCCAGGACAGGGTTCCGAGCAGTACTTC. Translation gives CASSPGQGSEQYF.

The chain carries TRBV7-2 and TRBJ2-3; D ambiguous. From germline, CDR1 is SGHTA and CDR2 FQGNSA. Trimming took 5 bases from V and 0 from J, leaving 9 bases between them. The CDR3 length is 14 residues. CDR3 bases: TGTGCCAGCAGCCCGGGTCATAGCACAGATACGCAGTATTTT. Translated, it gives CASSPGHSTDTQYF.

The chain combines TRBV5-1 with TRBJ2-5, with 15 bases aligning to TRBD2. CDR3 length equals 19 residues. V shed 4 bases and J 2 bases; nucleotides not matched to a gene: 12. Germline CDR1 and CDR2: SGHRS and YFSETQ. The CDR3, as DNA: TGCGCCAGCAGCGCGGGGACTAGCGGGAGGACCTACAGTCAAGAGACCCAGTACTTC. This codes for CASSAGTSGRTYSQETQYF.

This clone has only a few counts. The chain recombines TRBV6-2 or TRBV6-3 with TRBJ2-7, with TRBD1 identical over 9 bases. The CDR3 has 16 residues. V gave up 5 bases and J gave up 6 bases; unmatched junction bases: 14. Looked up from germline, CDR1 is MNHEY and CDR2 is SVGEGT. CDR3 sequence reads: CASSPLTGGDSGEQYF. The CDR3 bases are TGTGCCAGCAGTCCCCTTACAGGGGGCGATTCTGGCGAGCAGTACTTC.

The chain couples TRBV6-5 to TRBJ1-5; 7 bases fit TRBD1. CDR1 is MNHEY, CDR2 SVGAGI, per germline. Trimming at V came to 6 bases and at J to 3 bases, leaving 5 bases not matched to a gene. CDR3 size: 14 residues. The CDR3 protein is CASRTGANNQPQHF. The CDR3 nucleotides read TGTGCCAGCAGAACAGGGGCCAACAATCAGCCCCAGCATTTT.

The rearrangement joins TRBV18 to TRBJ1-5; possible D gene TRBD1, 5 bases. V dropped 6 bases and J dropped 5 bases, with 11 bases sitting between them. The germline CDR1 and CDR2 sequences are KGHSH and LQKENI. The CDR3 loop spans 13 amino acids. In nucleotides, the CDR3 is TGTGCCAGCTCCCCGGGGGATTATCAGCCCCAGCATTTT. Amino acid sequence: CASSPGDYQPQHF.

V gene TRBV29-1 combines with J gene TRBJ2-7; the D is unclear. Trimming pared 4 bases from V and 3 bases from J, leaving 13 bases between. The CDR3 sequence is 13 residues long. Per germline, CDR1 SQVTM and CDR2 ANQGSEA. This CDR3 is CSVVAGDNYEQYF. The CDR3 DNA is TGCAGCGTTGTGGCTGGTGACAACTACGAGCAGTACTTC.